This passage covers 28 T cell receptor beta chains from one sample sequenced in a study of Graves' ophthalmopathy and Graves' hyperthyroidism. Using RNA transcripts, the TCR beta CDR3 regions were amplified. After a first-round RT-PCR with HTBI primers, a second-round multiplex PCR was run. TCRdb called the multiplex PCR reads again in MiXCR, with one record for every CDR3 protein. Counted here are about 640,000 distinct CDR3 sequences, about 38% occurring once; the ten biggest clones make up about 3.3%. The sequencing sample was made of peripheral blood. The receptors were gathered from an adult man with Graves' ophthalmopathy.

The sample holds many counts of this clonotype. The rearrangement uses TRBV3-1 and TRBJ1-4, with no clear D. This CDR3 is built from 15 residues. The germline gives CDR1 LGHDT, CDR2 YNNKEL (reference sequence). Trimming shortened V by 1 base and J by 3 bases, and 9 bases separated the two germline ends. The CDR3 protein is CASSQGPGANEKLFF. The CDR3 DNA sequence: TGTGCCAGCAGCCAAGGTCCCGGAGCTAATGAAAAACTGTTTTTT.

This clonotype was counted at least ten times. This chain joins TRBV9 and TRBJ2-7; weak D call: TRBD1 (6 bases). Trimming removed 3 bases from V and 0 bases from J, with 10 bases in between. Germline V gene sequence: CDR1 SGDLS, CDR2 YYNGEE. The CDR3 contains 14 residues. The CDR3 DNA is TGTGCCAGCAGCGGCCGGGACACCTCCTACGAGCAGTACTTC. Its translation is CASSGRDTSYEQYF.

This clonotype was seen a handful of times. This rearrangement joins TRBV10-2 to TRBJ1-1, with D perhaps matching TRBD1 (6 bases). The V gene lost 6 bases and the J gene lost 2 bases, with 22 bases spanning the gap. Germline values: CDR1 WSHSY, CDR2 SAAADI. CDR3 length equals 17 residues. The CDR3 DNA sequence: TGCGCCAGCAGCCAAGGGGCCGCAGGGGAAGGAAACACTGAAGCTTTCTTT. As protein: CASSQGAAGEGNTEAFF.

This clonotype was seen many times. The chain has TRBV25-1 and TRBJ1-6, with D perhaps matching TRBD1 (5 bases). The germline gives CDR1 MGHDK, CDR2 SYGVNS. V was shortened by 2 bases and J by 8 bases, with 10 bases between the two germline ends. The CDR3 runs to 14 residues. CDR3 sequence (DNA): TGTGCCAGCAGTGAACCCAGGGACCATTCACCCCTCCACTTT. This gives the protein CASSEPRDHSPLHF.

CDR3 region: CASSLGGRGGYGYTF. The CDR3 region has the DNA TGTGCCAGCAGCCTTGGAGGCAGGGGCGGCTATGGCTACACCTTC. The chain recombines TRBV11-1 with TRBJ1-2, with D possibly TRBD1 on 6 matching bases. Germline assignment: CDR1 SGHAT and CDR2 FQDESV (reference sequence). The CDR3 runs to 15 residues. V was clipped by 5 bases and J by 4 bases, with 17 bases between them.

Comments on this clonotype: At one boundary the junction diverges from the germline segment, which might be a read error. The chain links TRBV10-3 to TRBJ1-5, with D uncertain. The CDR3 has 16 residues. Germline lookup yields CDR1 ENHRY and CDR2 SYGVKD. In nucleotides, the CDR3 is TGTGCCAGCAGTTTATTTTTGGGCGATGGAAAAGAGCCCCAGCATTTT. Translated: CASSLFLGDGKEPQHF.

The chain has TRBV29-1 and TRBJ2-7, with 10 bases lining up with TRBD2. V was clipped by 8 bases and J by 4 bases; unmatched bases: 8. Germline values: CDR1 SQVTM, CDR2 ANQGSEA. This CDR3 is 13 amino acids long. The CDR3 protein is CSQAQRGGYEQYF. The CDR3 nucleotides read TGCAGCCAAGCCCAGCGGGGGGGTTACGAGCAGTACTTC.

In its sample, this clonotype was seen many times. V and J are TRBV7-9 and TRBJ1-1; possibly TRBD1 for D (5 bases). The CDR3 runs to 13 residues. Germline V gives CDR1 SEHNR, CDR2 FQNEAQ (reference sequence). Deletions cut 6 bases from V and 3 bases from J, with 11 bases between. The CDR3 region is CASRRGQDTEAFF. Written as DNA, the CDR3 is TGTGCCAGCAGAAGGGGTCAGGACACTGAAGCTTTCTTT. Drawing the rest from reference TRBV7-9 and TRBJ1-1, the complete variable domain is DTGVSQNPRHKITKRGQNVTFRCDPISEHNRLYWYRQTLGQGPEFLTYFQNEAQLEKSRLLSDRFSAERPKGSFSTLEIQRTEQGDSAMYLCASRRGQDTEAFFGQGTRLTVV.

The chain couples TRBV6-5 to TRBJ1-3; D not resolved. Trimming pared 0 bases from V and 0 bases from J, leaving 6 bases between. From germline, CDR1 is MNHEY and CDR2 SVGAGI. This CDR3 region has 15 residues. CDR3 coding DNA: TGTGCCAGCAGTTACTCGTCAGGCTCTGGAAACACCATATATTTT. This gives the protein CASSYSSGSGNTIYF.

V usage is TRBV12-3 or TRBV12-4 and J usage is TRBJ2-7; 8 nucleotides match TRBD1. The CDR3 has 13 amino acids. V was clipped by 5 bases and J by 7 bases; unmatched bases: 7. The CDR3 sequence: CASSLRTGNEQYF. The CDR3 DNA follows: TGTGCCAGCAGTCTGCGGACAGGGAATGAGCAGTACTTC.

This chain joins TRBV25-1 and TRBJ1-1; D is perhaps TRBD1 (5 bases). This CDR3 contains 13 residues. Trimming left V 0 bases short and J 8 bases short, with 10 bases between. Germline V gives CDR1 MGHDK, CDR2 SYGVNS. CDR3 DNA sequence: TGTGCCAGCAGTGAATATGGGGGGGGGGAAGCTTTCTTT. Amino acids: CASSEYGGGEAFF.

In its sample, this clonotype was seen many times. The V call is TRBV7-2, the J call TRBJ2-5; D is unclear. V was clipped by 0 bases and J by 2 bases, with 4 bases between them. Germline CDR1 SGHTA, CDR2 FQGNSA. The CDR3 totals 13 residues. The CDR3 here is CASSLASQETQYF. CDR3 coding DNA: TGTGCCAGCAGCTTAGCGAGTCAAGAGACCCAGTACTTC.

As concerns this clonotype: This CDR3 is missing its conserved last phenylalanine or tryptophan, likely due to a read error. V and J are TRBV12-3 or TRBV12-4 and TRBJ2-5, with D perhaps assigned TRBD1 or TRBD2 (6 bases each). The CDR3 sequence is 13 residues long. The ends were cut back, 9 bases at V and 5 bases at J, with 16 bases in the middle. CDR3 amino acids: CASTTGAGETQYG. The CDR3 bases are TGTGCCAGTACCACGGGGGCCGGGGAGACCCAGTACGGC.

This clonotype was detected many times. The rearrangement joins TRBV15 to TRBJ2-7; 13 bases are a match to TRBD2. J was trimmed by 3 bases and V by 2 bases; bases with no gene match: 4. This CDR3 is 16 amino acids long. Germline assignment: CDR1 LNHNV and CDR2 YYDKDF (reference sequence). The CDR3 spells CATSRTRTSGSYEQYF. CDR3 DNA sequence: TGTGCCACCAGCAGAACACGGACTAGCGGGAGCTACGAGCAGTACTTC.

This clonotype came up many times. V and J are TRBV9 and TRBJ1-2; TRBD1 agrees at 7 bases. The CDR3 sequence is 13 residues long. With 3 bases clipped from V and 5 bases from J, the junction kept 4 bases outside the gene matches. The V gene's germline CDR1 is SGDLS and CDR2 YYNGEE. The CDR3 sequence is CASSAPTGYGYTF. DNA for the CDR3: TGTGCCAGCAGCGCCCCGACAGGGTATGGCTACACCTTC.

This sequence joins TRBV7-3 and TRBJ2-1, with 8 bases aligning to TRBD1. V shed 4 bases and J 13 bases; nucleotides not matched to a gene: 9. Germline values: CDR1 SGHTA, CDR2 FQGTGA. The CDR3 spans 13 residues. For the CDR3, the DNA is TGTGCCAGCAGCTCGGACAGGGCGGACCGACAGTTCTTC. Its protein product is CASSSDRADRQFF.

This chain links TRBV29-1 with TRBJ2-7, with 8 bases fitting TRBD2. The CDR3 spans 14 residues. Per germline, CDR1 SQVTM and CDR2 ANQGSEA. The junction had 9 bases not matched to a gene; V was cut back by 4 bases and J by 4 bases. CDR3 in DNA: TGCAGCGTTGTCGGACTAGCCCCCGGGTACGAGCAGTACTTC. This gives the protein CSVVGLAPGYEQYF.

This chain connects TRBV4-3 to TRBJ2-2; D is unclear. CDR3 length: 13 residues. V shed 0 bases and J shed 10 bases, with 9 bases lying between them. Germline V gene data show CDR1 as LGHNA and CDR2 as YSLEER. DNA for the CDR3: TGCGCCAGCAGCCAAGATCGGACGCAGGAGCTGTTTTTT. Encoded protein: CASSQDRTQELFF.

The chain carries TRBV7-2 and TRBJ2-2; no clear D. From germline, CDR1 is SGHTA and CDR2 FQGNSA. The CDR3 sequence is 16 residues long. The V and J ends lost 1 base and 2 bases respectively, with 11 bases between them. The CDR3 region has the DNA TGTGCCAGCAGCTTAGATTTAGGCCGTAACACCGGGGAGCTGTTTTTT. It translates to CASSLDLGRNTGELFF.

The rearrangement joins TRBV2 to TRBJ2-7, with 8 bases that match TRBD2. CDR1 is SNHLY and CDR2 is FYNNEI in the germline V gene. This CDR3 spans 16 amino acids. V trimming: 7 bases; J trimming: 5 bases; junction bases outside the gene matches: 16. The CDR3 loop reads CASKGLVGSGVNEQYF. The CDR3, as DNA: TGTGCCAGCAAGGGACTAGTAGGATCTGGGGTCAACGAGCAGTACTTC.

V is TRBV5-5 and J is TRBJ1-2; possibly TRBD1 for D (6 bases). Germline V lookup: CDR1 SGHKS, CDR2 YYEKEE (reference sequence). The ends were cut back, 6 bases at V and 5 bases at J, with 26 bases in the middle. This CDR3 has 17 amino acids. CDR3 residues: CASNIQRGGASGYGYTF. DNA for the CDR3: TGTGCCAGCAACATCCAACGGGGGGGCGCGAGTGGGTATGGCTACACCTTC.

This clonotype came up many times. V and J are TRBV7-2 and TRBJ2-6, with unresolved D. Trimming removed 6 bases from V and 0 bases from J, with 21 bases in between. The CDR3 has 19 amino acids. Germline assignment: CDR1 SGHTA and CDR2 FQGNSA. CDR3 protein: CASRPPQSLSYSGANVLTF. CDR3 DNA: TGTGCCAGCAGACCACCCCAAAGTCTCAGTTACTCTGGGGCCAACGTCCTGACTTTC.

This clonotype was picked up many times. V and J are TRBV2 and TRBJ1-4, with a possible D match to TRBD1 (6 bases). Between the trimmed V and J ends, which lost 3 bases and 7 bases, there was a span of 12 bases. Germline V gene sequence: CDR1 SNHLY, CDR2 FYNNEI. The CDR3 has 14 residues. CDR3 residues: CASSEGAIGEKLFF. The CDR3 coding sequence is TGTGCCAGCAGTGAGGGGGCTATCGGTGAAAAACTGTTTTTT.

This clonotype was detected only once. The chain carries TRBV7-8 and TRBJ2-3; TRBD2 is a possible D gene (6 bases). CDR1 and CDR2 from the germline V gene are SGHVS and FQNEAQ. V was shortened by 5 bases and J by 14 bases, with 14 bases between the two germline ends. The CDR3 covers 11 residues. CDR3 sequence reads: CASSPRDFPYF. The DNA for the CDR3 is TGTGCCAGCAGCCCCCGGGACTTCCCGTATTTT.

This clonotype was observed at least ten times. The chain is built from TRBV29-1 and TRBJ2-2; tentatively, D is TRBD1 (7 bases). V lost 5 bases to trimming and J lost 1 base, with 17 bases between them. CDR1 is SQVTM and CDR2 is ANQGSEA in the germline V gene. The CDR3 extends over 16 amino acids. The CDR3 here is CSVRGTVERNTGELFF. In nucleotides, the CDR3 is TGCAGCGTTCGCGGGACAGTCGAAAGGAACACCGGGGAGCTGTTTTTT.

The table lists this clonotype with a few counts. The V and J genes are TRBV2 and TRBJ1-2; TRBD1 might be the D (5 bases). CDR1 is SNHLY and CDR2 is FYNNEI in the germline V gene. The ends were cut back, 5 bases at V and 2 bases at J, with 18 bases in the middle. CDR3 size: 16 residues. The CDR3 sequence: CASSFYPRDGNYGYTF. The CDR3 DNA reads TGTGCCAGCAGTTTTTACCCGCGGGACGGAAACTATGGCTACACCTTC.

In regard to this clonotype: The CDR3 does not end in the conserved phenylalanine or tryptophan, so this is likely a read error. The J gene is TRBJ1-2, the V gene TRBV2; D unresolved. Germline V gives CDR1 SNHLY, CDR2 FYNNEI. This CDR3 region has 13 residues. V gave up 9 bases and J gave up 3 bases, with 14 bases separating them. The CDR3 region has the DNA TGTGCCAGTAGCGAGGCTGACTACTATGGCTACACCATC. Amino acids: CASSEADYYGYTI.

With regard to this clonotype: Germline and junction disagree at one end, which may indicate a read error. This chain connects TRBV13 to TRBJ1-2; perhaps TRBD1 as D (5 bases). Looked up from germline, CDR1 is PRHDT and CDR2 is FYEKMQ (reference sequence). This CDR3 region has 16 residues. CDR3 coding DNA: TGTGCCAGCAGCGAAAAAGGGCAGGGTTCTAACCATGGCTACACCTTC. Its protein product is CASSEKGQGSNHGYTF.